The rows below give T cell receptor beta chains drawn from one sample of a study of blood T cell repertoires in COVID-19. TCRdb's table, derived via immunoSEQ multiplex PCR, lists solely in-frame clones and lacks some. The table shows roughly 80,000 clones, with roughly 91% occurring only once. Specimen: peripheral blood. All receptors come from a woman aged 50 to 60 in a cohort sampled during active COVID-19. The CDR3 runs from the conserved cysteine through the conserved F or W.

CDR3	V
CASSVRAGGAYNEQFF	TRBV2
CASSRYYGGSSYEQYF	TRBV14
CASSQDGSGTGEQYF	TRBV4-1
CASSNRGGKETQYF	TRBV7-2
CASSPPSGLLTGELFF	TRBV27
CASSPSSKTEAFF	TRBV3-1/TRBV3-2
CASSQDATPGLTEAFF	TRBV4-1
CASSLDRGPYNEQFF	TRBV18
CASSPWTGGQPQHF	TRBV6-5
CASSPGTGTDTQYF	TRBV5-1
CASSQGSGTYTDTQYF	TRBV4-2
CASSPSGEFTDTQYF	TRBV4-1
CASSQDRQGSGNTIYF	TRBV4-1